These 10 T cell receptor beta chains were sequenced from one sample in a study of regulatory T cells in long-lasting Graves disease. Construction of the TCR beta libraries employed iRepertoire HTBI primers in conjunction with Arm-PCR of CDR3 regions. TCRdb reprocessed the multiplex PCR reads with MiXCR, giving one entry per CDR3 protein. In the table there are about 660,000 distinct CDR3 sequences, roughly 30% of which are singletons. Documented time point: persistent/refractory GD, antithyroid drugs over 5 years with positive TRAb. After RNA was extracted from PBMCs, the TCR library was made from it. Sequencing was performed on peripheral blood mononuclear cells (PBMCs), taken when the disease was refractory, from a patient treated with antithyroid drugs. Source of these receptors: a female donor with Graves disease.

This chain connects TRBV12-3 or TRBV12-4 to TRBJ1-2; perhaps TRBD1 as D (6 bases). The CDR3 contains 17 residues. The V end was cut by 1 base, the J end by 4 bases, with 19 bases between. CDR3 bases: TGTGCCAGCAGTTTAGATCCCTCAGGGGCCCTAGGCTATGGCTACACCTTC. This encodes CASSLDPSGALGYGYTF.

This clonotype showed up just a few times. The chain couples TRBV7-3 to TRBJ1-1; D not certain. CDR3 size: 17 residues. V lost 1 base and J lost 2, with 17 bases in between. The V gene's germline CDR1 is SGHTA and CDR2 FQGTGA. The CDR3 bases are TGTGCCAGCAGCTTAATTGCCCGCAGCCGTTTAAACACTGAAGCTTTCTTT. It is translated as CASSLIARSRLNTEAFF. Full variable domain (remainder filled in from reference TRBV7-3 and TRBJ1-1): GAGVSQTPSNKVTEKGKYVELRCDPISGHTALYWYRQSLGQGPEFLIYFQGTGAADDSGLPNDRFFAVRPEGSVSTLKIQRTERGDSAVYLCASSLIARSRLNTEAFFGQGTRLTVV.

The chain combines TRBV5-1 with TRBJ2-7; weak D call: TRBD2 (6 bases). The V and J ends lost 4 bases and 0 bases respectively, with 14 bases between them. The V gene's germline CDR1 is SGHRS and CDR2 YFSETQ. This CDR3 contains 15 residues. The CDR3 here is CASSPRGTYSYEQYF. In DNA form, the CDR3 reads TGCGCCAGCAGCCCTCGGGGGACGTACTCCTACGAGCAGTACTTC.

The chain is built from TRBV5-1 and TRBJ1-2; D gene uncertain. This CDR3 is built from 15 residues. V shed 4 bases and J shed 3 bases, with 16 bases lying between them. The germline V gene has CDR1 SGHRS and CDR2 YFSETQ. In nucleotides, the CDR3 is TGCGCCAGCAGCCCCGCAGGTAATGAGGACTATGGCTACACCTTC. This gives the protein CASSPAGNEDYGYTF.

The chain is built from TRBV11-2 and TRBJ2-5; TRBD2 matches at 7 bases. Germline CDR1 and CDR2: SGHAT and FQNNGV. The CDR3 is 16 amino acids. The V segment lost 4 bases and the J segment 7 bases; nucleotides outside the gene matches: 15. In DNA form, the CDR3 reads TGTGCCAGCAGCTCAGCGGGGACTACGTTTTGGTCGACCCAGTACTTC. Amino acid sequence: CASSSAGTTFWSTQYF.

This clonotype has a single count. The CDR3 region has the DNA TGTGCCAGCAGCTCTACCCGGGACATCACCGACGAGCAGTACTTC. Its protein is CASSSTRDITDEQYF. The chain employs TRBV7-6 and TRBJ2-7, with D perhaps TRBD1 (6 bases). Trimming pared 4 bases from V and 5 bases from J, leaving 18 bases between. The CDR3 contains 15 residues. From germline, CDR1 is SGHVS and CDR2 FNYEAQ.

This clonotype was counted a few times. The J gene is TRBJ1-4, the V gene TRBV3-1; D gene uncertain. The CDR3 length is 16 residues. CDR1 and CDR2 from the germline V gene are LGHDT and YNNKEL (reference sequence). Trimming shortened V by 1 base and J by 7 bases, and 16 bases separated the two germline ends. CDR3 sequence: CASSQARTPGGEKLFF. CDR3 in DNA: TGTGCCAGCAGCCAAGCTAGGACCCCGGGTGGTGAAAAACTGTTTTTT.

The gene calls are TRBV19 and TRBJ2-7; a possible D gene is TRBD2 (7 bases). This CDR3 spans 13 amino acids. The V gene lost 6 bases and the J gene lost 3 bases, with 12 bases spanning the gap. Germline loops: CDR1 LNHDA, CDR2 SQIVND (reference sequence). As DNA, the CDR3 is TGTGCCAGTAGCAGGGGACTATTCTACGAGCAGTACTTC. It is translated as CASSRGLFYEQYF.

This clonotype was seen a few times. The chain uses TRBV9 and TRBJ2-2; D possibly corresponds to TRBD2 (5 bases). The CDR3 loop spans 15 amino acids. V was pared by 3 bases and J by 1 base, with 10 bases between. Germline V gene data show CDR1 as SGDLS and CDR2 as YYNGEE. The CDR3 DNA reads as TGTGCCAGCAGCGGGCGAGGGCAGAACACCGGGGAGCTGTTTTTT. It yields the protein CASSGRGQNTGELFF. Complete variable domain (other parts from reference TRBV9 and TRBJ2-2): DSGVTQTPKHLITATGQRVTLRCSPRSGDLSVYWYQQSLDQGLQFLIQYYNGEERAKGNILERFSAQQFPDLHSELNLSSLELGDSALYFCASSGRGQNTGELFFGEGSRLTVL.

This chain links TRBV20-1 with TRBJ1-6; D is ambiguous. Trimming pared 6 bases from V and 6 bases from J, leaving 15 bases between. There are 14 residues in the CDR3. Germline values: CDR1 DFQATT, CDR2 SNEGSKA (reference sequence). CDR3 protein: CSAPETQINSPLHF. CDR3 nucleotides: TGCAGTGCCCCGGAGACGCAAATTAATTCACCCCTCCACTTT.